This is a list of T cell receptor beta chains from one sample in a study of shared clonotypes between healthy human individuals. Clones were sequenced by immunoSEQ multiplex PCR, and TCRdb holds only the in-frame ones, with some missing. The sample consists of more than 2,000,000 clones, roughly 92% of them appearing once. The sequencing input was naive CD4+ T cells sorted from blood. The source is a man aged 18 to 29 in good health. The conserved cysteine and the conserved F or W are not part of the CDR3 here. Each record gives: J gene, V gene, clone size, CDR3 protein. Only some rows state a clone size, as once, few, many or a class for expanded clones.

TRBJ2-4	TRBV7-2	.	ASSLFPNREAD
TRBJ2-2	TRBV10-3	.	AISEGGELF
TRBJ1-4	TRBV19	.	ASSITPGAEKLF
TRBJ2-7	TRBV6-5	.	ASSRQGRWEQY
TRBJ1-4	TRBV5-4	.	ASSRQATNEKLF
TRBJ2-2	TRBV9	.	ASNFGGPGELF
TRBJ2-2	TRBV7-2	.	ASSSRLAGAGELF
TRBJ1-4	TRBV7-2	.	ASSPHSGTANEKLF
TRBJ2-7	TRBV11-2	.	ASSPLAGSSYEQY
TRBJ1-1	TRBV7-9	.	ATDRVGRTEAF
.	TRBV6-6	.	ASTERSYEQY
TRBJ1-2	TRBV18	.	ASSPLPGGPTYGYT
TRBJ2-5	TRBV7-7	.	ASSSPGSRETQY
TRBJ1-5	TRBV4-1	.	ASSQDGGQLNQPQH
TRBJ2-7	TRBV15	.	ATSRESSNEQY
TRBJ1-3	TRBV4-3	.	ASSQVMVSGNTIY
TRBJ2-5	TRBV5-4	.	ASSRGQQETQY
TRBJ1-3	TRBV10-3	.	AISALGNTIY
TRBJ2-3	TRBV2	.	ASSETLAGASFSTDTQY
TRBJ2-5	TRBV6-5	.	ASSRLAGGVETQY
TRBJ1-2	TRBV12-5	.	ASGLTGVYGYT
TRBJ2-2	TRBV11-3	once	ASSTGNTGELF
TRBJ2-3	TRBV19	.	ASSIEGGLRTDTQY
TRBJ1-6	TRBV9	few	ASSVLGSGNSPLH
TRBJ2-7	TRBV6-6	.	ASSTGEKIYEQY
TRBJ2-7	TRBV7-9	.	ASSSTRRGLTDEQY